A single sample gave rise to the 32 T cell receptor beta chains below, sequenced in a study of T cells in Graves' hyperthyroidism and ophthalmopathy. Amplification of TCR beta CDR3 regions was performed using RNA transcripts as template. An initial round of RT-PCR targeting the TCR CDR3 relied on the HTBI primer set. MiXCR was run by TCRdb on the multiplex PCR reads, yielding one entry per CDR3 protein. This table holds 800,000 or so distinct CDR3 sequences, roughly 37% found once. The sample was blood. The receptor set was obtained from a man aged 18 to 29 with Graves' hyperthyroidism.

The rearrangement joins TRBV20-1 to TRBJ2-7; 12 bases match TRBD2. V was pared by 2 bases and J by 0 bases, with 2 bases of the junction left unmatched. This CDR3 is 15 amino acids long. CDR1 and CDR2 from the germline V gene are DFQATT and SNEGSKA (reference sequence). CDR3 amino acids: CSARKTSGGSYEQYF. The CDR3, as DNA: TGCAGTGCTAGAAAGACTAGCGGGGGCTCCTACGAGCAGTACTTC.

The rearrangement links TRBV9 to TRBJ2-6; TRBD1 matches at 8 bases. This CDR3 spans 19 amino acids. Germline loops: CDR1 SGDLS, CDR2 YYNGEE. The trim removed 5 bases at V and 1 base at J, leaving 14 bases unmatched. For the CDR3, the DNA is TGTGCCAGCAGTTACTCCGTCCAGGGGGCCTGGTCTGGGGCCAACGTCCTGACTTTC. Translated, it gives CASSYSVQGAWSGANVLTF.

This clonotype was counted many times. The chain combines TRBV20-1 with TRBJ2-7; weak D call: TRBD1 (5 bases). The V and J ends lost 3 bases and 6 bases respectively, with 12 bases between them. Germline V lookup: CDR1 DFQATT, CDR2 SNEGSKA (reference sequence). The CDR3 contains 12 residues. The CDR3 loop reads CSARLGRSEQYF. The CDR3 coding sequence is TGCAGTGCTAGGCTGGGGCGAAGCGAGCAGTACTTC.

The table lists this clonotype with many counts. The chain joins TRBV15 to TRBJ1-4; D gene uncertain. This CDR3 has 14 amino acids. Trimming pared 0 bases from V and 5 bases from J, leaving 7 bases between. Germline V gives CDR1 LNHNV, CDR2 YYDKDF (reference sequence). The CDR3 spells CATSRDFGNEKLFF. The CDR3 region has the DNA TGTGCCACCAGCAGAGATTTCGGAAATGAAAAACTGTTTTTT.

This clonotype was recorded many times. The chain carries TRBV25-1 and TRBJ1-1, with D unclear. CDR3 length: 14 amino acids. Deletions cut 0 bases from V and 4 bases from J, with 9 bases between. CDR1 and CDR2 from the germline V gene are MGHDK and SYGVNS. This chain's CDR3 is CASSEYGESTEAFF. The CDR3 DNA sequence: TGTGCCAGCAGTGAATACGGGGAGAGCACTGAAGCTTTCTTT.

A few counts support this clonotype. The chain employs TRBV28 and TRBJ2-7; perhaps TRBD2 as D (5 bases). Germline values: CDR1 MDHEN, CDR2 SYDVKM. The CDR3 is made up of 10 amino acids. V was shortened by 10 bases and J by 8 bases, with 12 bases between the two germline ends. The CDR3 DNA reads TGTGCCACCCACTCGGGAAAGCAGTACTTC. It yields the protein CATHSGKQYF. Full variable domain (rest looked up from reference TRBV28 and TRBJ2-7): DVKVTQSSRYLVKRTGEKVFLECVQDMDHENMFWYRQDPGLGLRLIYFSYDVKMKEKGDIPEGYSVSREKKERFSLILESASTNQTSMYLCATHSGKQYFGPGTRLTVT.

This chain links TRBV7-2 with TRBJ2-5, with D unclear. The CDR3 contains 13 residues. Trimming pared 1 base from V and 7 bases from J, leaving 10 bases between. Germline V gene sequence: CDR1 SGHTA, CDR2 FQGNSA. CDR3 sequence reads: CASSLELLATQYF. The CDR3 DNA follows: TGTGCCAGCAGCTTAGAACTACTGGCGACCCAGTACTTC.

This clonotype was seen ten or more times. The chain uses TRBV7-6 and TRBJ2-7, with D perhaps TRBD1 or TRBD2 (5 bases each). In germline, CDR1 is SGHVS, CDR2 FNYEAQ. The CDR3 loop spans 13 amino acids. Trimming left V 5 bases short and J 3 bases short, with 11 bases between. As DNA, the CDR3 is TGTGCCAGCAGCGCCGGGACGTACTACGAGCAGTACTTC. Its translation: CASSAGTYYEQYF.

The chain carries TRBV29-1 and TRBJ2-7; the match to TRBD2 covers 15 bases. This CDR3 spans 18 amino acids. Germline lookup yields CDR1 SQVTM and CDR2 ANQGSEA. V lost 3 bases to trimming and J lost 2 bases; unmatched junction nucleotides: 11. The CDR3 here is CSVEGLAGGSGAAYEQYF. CDR3 DNA sequence: TGCAGCGTTGAGGGACTAGCGGGAGGAAGTGGGGCCGCCTACGAGCAGTACTTC.

V and J are TRBV7-9 and TRBJ2-7; TRBD2 matches 8 bases. The CDR3 runs 15 residues. CDR1 is SEHNR and CDR2 is FQNEAQ in the germline V gene (reference sequence). J lost 4 bases, V lost 2 bases, and 7 bases had no gene match. CDR3 bases: TGTGCCAGCAGCTTAACTAGCGGAGGGAGATACGAGCAGTACTTC. This sequence encodes CASSLTSGGRYEQYF.

This chain connects TRBV20-1 to TRBJ2-7, with 7 bases identical to TRBD2. The junction had 7 bases not matched to a gene; V was cut back by 5 bases and J by 0 bases. The CDR3 contains 14 residues. In germline, CDR1 is DFQATT, CDR2 SNEGSKA (reference sequence). The CDR3 region is CSAVPGLNSYEQYF. The CDR3 nucleotides read TGCAGTGCTGTACCGGGACTAAACTCCTACGAGCAGTACTTC.

This clonotype was counted only a few times. The rearrangement uses TRBV5-1 and TRBJ1-2; a possible D gene is TRBD1 (6 bases). V was shortened by 0 bases and J by 3 bases, with 12 bases between the two germline ends. Germline CDR1 and CDR2: SGHRS and YFSETQ. This CDR3 contains 15 residues. The DNA for the CDR3 is TGCGCCAGCAGCTTGGCCGCAGGGGTGGACTATGGCTACACCTTC. Protein: CASSLAAGVDYGYTF.

The sample holds a few counts of this clonotype. The gene calls are TRBV7-3 and TRBJ2-7; 12 nucleotides align to TRBD2. With 5 bases clipped from V and 5 bases from J, the junction kept 7 bases outside the gene matches. The CDR3 contains 15 residues. The germline V gene has CDR1 SGHTA and CDR2 FQGTGA. The CDR3 spells CASSGRLAGENEQYF. The CDR3 DNA reads TGTGCCAGCAGCGGAAGACTAGCGGGAGAAAACGAGCAGTACTTC.

Of note for this clonotype: Likely a read error: the CDR3 ends without its conserved phenylalanine or tryptophan. The limits of the CDR3 on the DNA are not certain, so only TCRdb's listed CDR3 is given. V usage is TRBV15 and J usage is TRBJ1-1. Germline-derived CDR1 and CDR2 are LNHNV and YYDKDF (reference sequence). Termini included, the CDR3 measures 9 amino acids. This CDR3 reads CATSRTANY.

The rearrangement uses TRBV7-3 and TRBJ1-2, with 9 bases fitting TRBD1. With 4 bases clipped from V and 13 bases from J, the junction kept 13 bases outside the gene matches. Germline CDR1 is SGHTA and CDR2 is FQGTGA. CDR3 length: 14 amino acids. CDR3 nucleotides: TGTGCCAGCAGCTCAGGACTAGCGGGACAGGGCGGCACCTTC. Translated, it gives CASSSGLAGQGGTF. The entire variable domain, with the rest obtained from reference TRBV7-3 and TRBJ1-2, is as follows: GAGVSQTPSNKVTEKGKYVELRCDPISGHTALYWYRQSLGQGPEFLIYFQGTGAADDSGLPNDRFFAVRPEGSVSTLKIQRTERGDSAVYLCASSSGLAGQGGTFGSGTRLTVV.

Of note for this clonotype: Germline is not matched at one junction end, which may reflect a read error. This chain connects TRBV5-5 to TRBJ2-5; D might be TRBD1 (5 bases). This CDR3 has 16 amino acids. Germline CDR1 is SGHKS and CDR2 is YYEKEE (reference sequence). CDR3 coding DNA: TGCGCCAGCAGCCAAGGTGGGATAGGGGACCAAGAGACCCAGTACTTC. This codes for CASSQGGIGDQETQYF.

This clonotype was counted ten times or more. The rearrangement uses TRBV24-1 and TRBJ2-5, with 12 bases that match TRBD1. Germline-derived CDR1 and CDR2 are KGHDR and SFDVKD. The CDR3 totals 18 residues. V was pared by 2 bases and J by 5 bases, with 11 bases of the junction left unmatched. CDR3 nucleotides: TGTGCCACCAGTGATTCCACCTCCGGGACAGGGGGCCGGGAGACCCAGTACTTC. It translates to CATSDSTSGTGGRETQYF.

The rearrangement uses TRBV7-2 and TRBJ2-2, with D perhaps TRBD2 (6 bases). CDR3 length equals 16 residues. V gave up 5 bases and J gave up 4 bases, with 17 bases separating them. The germline CDR1 and CDR2 sequences are SGHTA and FQGNSA. The CDR3 loop is CASSITGTGITGELFF. The CDR3 DNA reads as TGTGCCAGCAGCATCACCGGGACTGGGATCACCGGGGAGCTGTTTTTT.

This clonotype came up many times. The V and J genes are TRBV29-1 and TRBJ2-5; perhaps TRBD2 as D (6 bases). The CDR3 is made up of 13 amino acids. V shed 4 bases and J shed 2 bases, with 11 bases lying between them. The germline gives CDR1 SQVTM, CDR2 ANQGSEA. CDR3 DNA sequence: TGCAGCGTTGCCCGGGACTCTCAAGAGACCCAGTACTTC. Amino acids: CSVARDSQETQYF.

In its sample, this clonotype was seen a few times. The junction does not match germline at one end; this may be a read error. The chain couples TRBV7-2 to TRBJ2-2; 8 nucleotides line up with TRBD2. CDR1 SGHTA and CDR2 FQGNSA come from the germline V gene. This CDR3 contains 15 residues. CDR3 region: CASGLAGRNTGELFF. CDR3 coding DNA: TGTGCCAGCGGCTTAGCGGGAAGGAACACCGGGGAGCTGTTTTTT.

This chain uses TRBV12-3 or TRBV12-4 with TRBJ2-2; 7 positions match TRBD1. Trimming cost V 4 bases and J 4 bases; bases outside gene matches: 9. This CDR3 spans 16 amino acids. CDR3 protein: CASSYSGTASTGELFF. In nucleotides, the CDR3 is TGTGCCAGCAGTTACTCCGGGACAGCGAGCACCGGGGAGCTGTTTTTT.

The chain uses TRBV9 and TRBJ2-6; maybe TRBD2 (5 bases). Trimming shortened V by 0 bases and J by 8 bases, and 6 bases separated the two germline ends. Germline V lookup: CDR1 SGDLS, CDR2 YYNGEE. The CDR3 totals 13 residues. This chain's CDR3 is CASSVGGTNVLTF. CDR3 bases: TGTGCCAGCAGCGTAGGAGGGACCAACGTCCTGACTTTC. The whole variable domain, filled in from reference TRBV9 and TRBJ2-6, reads DSGVTQTPKHLITATGQRVTLRCSPRSGDLSVYWYQQSLDQGLQFLIQYYNGEERAKGNILERFSAQQFPDLHSELNLSSLELGDSALYFCASSVGGTNVLTFGAGSRLTVL.

The chain combines TRBV6-1 with TRBJ1-5; D not certain. The V end lost 2 bases, the J end lost 1 base, and 12 bases lay between the germline ends. Looked up from germline, CDR1 is MNHNS and CDR2 is SASEGT. The CDR3 totals 16 residues. The CDR3 DNA reads as TGTGCCAGCAGTGAAATGTCTGTTACGAGCAATCAGCCCCAGCATTTT. Translating gives CASSEMSVTSNQPQHF.

This clonotype was seen at least ten times. The CDR3 spells CASSLAGQGDEQYF. CDR3 nucleotides: TGTGCCAGCAGCTTAGCGGGACAGGGGGACGAGCAGTACTTC. The chain employs TRBV7-9 and TRBJ2-7; TRBD1 aligns across 11 bases. The CDR3 is made up of 14 amino acids. Per germline, CDR1 SEHNR and CDR2 FQNEAQ (reference sequence). The junction had 0 bases not matched to a gene; V was cut back by 0 bases and J by 5 bases.

The table lists this clonotype with a few counts. The chain links TRBV7-2 to TRBJ2-5, with 9 bases fitting TRBD2. Trimming took 5 bases from V and 9 from J; bases not matched to a gene: 16. Germline V CDR1 and CDR2: SGHTA, FQGNSA. This CDR3 is 16 amino acids long. The CDR3 region has the DNA TGTGCCAGCAGCCCGTCGGCTAGCGGGGCAAGGGGGGCCCAGTACTTC. Its translation: CASSPSASGARGAQYF.

The chain is built from TRBV2 and TRBJ2-2, with 11 nucleotides matching TRBD2. Per germline, CDR1 SNHLY and CDR2 FYNNEI. V lost 6 bases, J lost 3 bases, and 9 bases stayed unmatched. The CDR3 runs 17 residues. The CDR3 DNA reads as TGTGCCAGCAGCGAAAGACTAGCGGGGAGTGACACCGGGGAGCTGTTTTTT. It is translated as CASSERLAGSDTGELFF.

Details on this clonotype: A read error may explain this, as a much larger clone is one base away. This sequence joins TRBV29-1 and TRBJ2-7, with 7 bases that match TRBD1. The CDR3 totals 13 residues. J gave up 5 bases and V 4 bases, and 8 bases lay outside the gene matches. Germline CDR1 and CDR2: SQVTM and ANQGSEA. The CDR3 region is CSVVFQGVHEQYF. CDR3 DNA: TGCAGCGTTGTGTTCCAGGGGGTCCACGAGCAGTACTTC.

The table lists this clonotype with many counts. This chain joins TRBV2 and TRBJ1-2, with 8 bases identical to TRBD1. This CDR3 has 12 residues. Germline V gene data show CDR1 as SNHLY and CDR2 as FYNNEI. Losses at the gene ends were 1 base for V and 14 bases for J; bases not matched to a gene: 6. The CDR3 nucleotides read TGTGCCAGCAGTGAAGATAGGGACAGGACGACCTTC. Residues: CASSEDRDRTTF. Full variable domain (outside the CDR3, taken from reference TRBV2 and TRBJ1-2): EPEVTQTPSHQVTQMGQEVILRCVPISNHLYFYWYRQILGQKVEFLVSFYNNEISEKSEIFDDQFSVERPDGSNFTLKIRSTKLEDSAMYFCASSEDRDRTTFGSGTRLTVV.

This clonotype was seen a few times. With a much larger clone just one base away, this may be a read error. The chain combines TRBV9 with TRBJ1-2; D is possibly TRBD1 (6 bases). CDR1 and CDR2 from the germline V gene are SGDLS and YYNGEE. CDR3 length equals 14 residues. Trimming took off 0 bases at V and 12 bases at J, with 18 bases between the two ends. The CDR3 nucleotides are TGTGCCAGCAGCGTAGATATACAGGGAGAGGGCCACACCTTC. The encoded protein is CASSVDIQGEGHTF.

About this clonotype: A read error may explain this, as a much larger clone is one base away. This sequence joins TRBV7-2 and TRBJ1-2; TRBD1 is a possible D gene (5 bases). Germline CDR1 reads SGHTA; CDR2 reads FQGNSA. With 3 bases removed from V and 2 bases from J, the gap between germline ends came to 13 bases. The CDR3 loop spans 15 amino acids. The CDR3 DNA is TGTGCCAGCAGCTTGGGGGACGGGCTAAACTATGGCTACACCTTC. Amino acid sequence: CASSLGDGLNYGYTF. Together with reference TRBV7-2 and TRBJ1-2, the CDR3 gives the full variable domain: GAGVSQSPSNKVTEKGKDVELRCDPISGHTALYWYRQSLGQGLEFLIYFQGNSAPDKSGLPSDRFSAERTGGSVSTLTIQRTQQEDSAVYLCASSLGDGLNYGYTFGSGTRLTVV.

This clonotype was found many times. The chain couples TRBV11-2 to TRBJ2-5; D call uncertain. CDR1 is SGHAT and CDR2 is FQNNGV in the germline V gene. V shed 6 bases and J shed 5 bases, with 7 bases lying between them. This CDR3 spans 11 amino acids. Here the CDR3 DNA reads TGTGCCAGCAGTTACATGGAGACCCAGTACTTC. This translates into CASSYMETQYF.

This clonotype was recorded at least ten times. J is TRBJ1-2 and V is TRBV6-5; 7 bases are a match to TRBD1. Trimming cost V 3 bases and J 9 bases; bases outside gene matches: 4. Looked up from germline, CDR1 is MNHEY and CDR2 is SVGAGI. CDR3 length: 12 residues. The CDR3 coding sequence is TGTGCCAGCAGTTATTTGGGACAGAGCTACACCTTC. It specifies CASSYLGQSYTF.